These 3 T cell receptor beta chains originate from one sample sequenced in a study of siplizumab effects on memory and regulatory T cells. The table came from immunoSEQ multiplex PCR; TCRdb's copy has only in-frame clones and leaves some out. The sample carries tens of thousands of clones, about 94% recorded once. Material for sequencing was non-Treg CD4+ T cells sorted from blood. Source of these receptors: a human donor in good health.

This rearrangement joins TRBV20-1 to TRBJ2-7; possibly TRBD1 for D (6 bases). V was shortened by 4 bases and J by 3 bases, with 7 bases between the two germline ends. Looked up from germline, CDR1 is DFQATT and CDR2 is SNEGSKA (reference sequence). This CDR3 is built from 11 residues. In nucleotides, the CDR3 is TGCAGTGCTATACAGGGCTACGAGCAGTACTTC. Translating gives CSAIQGYEQYF.

V gene TRBV28 combines with J gene TRBJ1-1; D is unclear. Germline assignment: CDR1 MDHEN and CDR2 SYDVKM. The CDR3 sequence is 13 residues long. Trimming took off 7 bases at V and 1 base at J, with 10 bases between the two ends. CDR3 DNA: TGTGCCAGCACCATAGTAGGGAACACTGAAGCTTTCTTT. It specifies CASTIVGNTEAFF. The entire variable domain, with the rest obtained from reference TRBV28 and TRBJ1-1, is as follows: DVKVTQSSRYLVKRTGEKVFLECVQDMDHENMFWYRQDPGLGLRLIYFSYDVKMKEKGDIPEGYSVSREKKERFSLILESASTNQTSMYLCASTIVGNTEAFFGQGTRLTVV.

This chain uses TRBV28 with TRBJ2-7; D is undetermined. Trimming shortened V by 5 bases and J by 11 bases, and 19 bases separated the two germline ends. From germline, CDR1 is MDHEN and CDR2 SYDVKM. This CDR3 has 13 amino acids. CDR3 protein: CASSPPDGSSEYF. CDR3 coding DNA: TGTGCCAGCAGTCCCCCCGACGGAAGTTCGGAGTACTTC.